This note documents a single T cell receptor beta chain sequence. Its specificity is unknown. Only in-frame clones appear in the TCRdb table, and some are missing; sequencing was by immunoSEQ multiplex PCR. This sample has about 14,000 clones, with around 61% found just once. This record comes from a study of cytotoxic CD8 clonotypes in ibrutinib-treated CLL. Study summary: Among patients, approximately 24 responded partially and 2 completely; roughly 14 then stayed remitted and 12 progressed after median about six years. Study-level points and caveats: Under therapy, public clonotypes either contracted or stayed stable, and they were uncommon. Clonality increased at ibrutinib response, then returned toward baseline at progression.

This TCR came from a human donor with chronic lymphocytic leukemia. The source was PBMCs, collected before ibrutinib treatment.

The CDR3 nucleotides read TGTGCCTGGAGTGTAAGGGGTTGCTCTGAAGCTTTCTTT. Encoded protein: CAWSVRGCSEAFF. The rearrangement joins TRBV30 to TRBJ1-1, with TRBD1 as a possible D gene (5 bases). Germline V lookup: CDR1 GTSNPN, CDR2 SVGIG (reference sequence). V was clipped by 0 bases and J by 6 bases, with 11 bases between them. The CDR3 loop spans 13 amino acids.